A single sample is the source of the 2 T cell receptor beta chains below, sequenced in a study of OX40 agonist ivuxolimab in advanced cancers. Some clones are missing from TCRdb's copy, which holds only in-frame ones; the method was immunoSEQ multiplex PCR. The top ten clones hold roughly 15% of a sample with 25,000 to 35,000 clones, about 88% of them seen once. Sequenced here: CD4+ or CD8+ T cells sorted from blood, sampled in a trial of the OX40 agonist ivuxolimab. These receptors all stem from an adult with an advanced solid tumor such as melanoma, head and neck, liver or kidney cancer.

This clone appeared a single time. CDR3 nucleotide sequence: TGTGCCAGCAGTTTTTCCGGCCCCATTAGTCGGGGCTACACCTTC. It is translated as CASSFSGPISRGYTF. This sequence joins TRBV28 and TRBJ1-2; D remains unclear. The CDR3 runs 15 residues. CDR1 MDHEN and CDR2 SYDVKM come from the germline V gene. V was pared by 3 bases and J by 8 bases, with 19 bases between.

The V call is TRBV25-1, the J call TRBJ2-3; D possibly corresponds to TRBD2 (5 bases). The CDR3 length is 14 residues. CDR1 is MGHDK, CDR2 SYGVNS, per germline. Trimming took off 6 bases at V and 2 bases at J, with 12 bases between the two ends. CDR3 sequence: CASRERGDTDTQYF. The CDR3 DNA reads as TGTGCCAGCAGAGAACGGGGTGACACAGATACGCAGTATTTT.